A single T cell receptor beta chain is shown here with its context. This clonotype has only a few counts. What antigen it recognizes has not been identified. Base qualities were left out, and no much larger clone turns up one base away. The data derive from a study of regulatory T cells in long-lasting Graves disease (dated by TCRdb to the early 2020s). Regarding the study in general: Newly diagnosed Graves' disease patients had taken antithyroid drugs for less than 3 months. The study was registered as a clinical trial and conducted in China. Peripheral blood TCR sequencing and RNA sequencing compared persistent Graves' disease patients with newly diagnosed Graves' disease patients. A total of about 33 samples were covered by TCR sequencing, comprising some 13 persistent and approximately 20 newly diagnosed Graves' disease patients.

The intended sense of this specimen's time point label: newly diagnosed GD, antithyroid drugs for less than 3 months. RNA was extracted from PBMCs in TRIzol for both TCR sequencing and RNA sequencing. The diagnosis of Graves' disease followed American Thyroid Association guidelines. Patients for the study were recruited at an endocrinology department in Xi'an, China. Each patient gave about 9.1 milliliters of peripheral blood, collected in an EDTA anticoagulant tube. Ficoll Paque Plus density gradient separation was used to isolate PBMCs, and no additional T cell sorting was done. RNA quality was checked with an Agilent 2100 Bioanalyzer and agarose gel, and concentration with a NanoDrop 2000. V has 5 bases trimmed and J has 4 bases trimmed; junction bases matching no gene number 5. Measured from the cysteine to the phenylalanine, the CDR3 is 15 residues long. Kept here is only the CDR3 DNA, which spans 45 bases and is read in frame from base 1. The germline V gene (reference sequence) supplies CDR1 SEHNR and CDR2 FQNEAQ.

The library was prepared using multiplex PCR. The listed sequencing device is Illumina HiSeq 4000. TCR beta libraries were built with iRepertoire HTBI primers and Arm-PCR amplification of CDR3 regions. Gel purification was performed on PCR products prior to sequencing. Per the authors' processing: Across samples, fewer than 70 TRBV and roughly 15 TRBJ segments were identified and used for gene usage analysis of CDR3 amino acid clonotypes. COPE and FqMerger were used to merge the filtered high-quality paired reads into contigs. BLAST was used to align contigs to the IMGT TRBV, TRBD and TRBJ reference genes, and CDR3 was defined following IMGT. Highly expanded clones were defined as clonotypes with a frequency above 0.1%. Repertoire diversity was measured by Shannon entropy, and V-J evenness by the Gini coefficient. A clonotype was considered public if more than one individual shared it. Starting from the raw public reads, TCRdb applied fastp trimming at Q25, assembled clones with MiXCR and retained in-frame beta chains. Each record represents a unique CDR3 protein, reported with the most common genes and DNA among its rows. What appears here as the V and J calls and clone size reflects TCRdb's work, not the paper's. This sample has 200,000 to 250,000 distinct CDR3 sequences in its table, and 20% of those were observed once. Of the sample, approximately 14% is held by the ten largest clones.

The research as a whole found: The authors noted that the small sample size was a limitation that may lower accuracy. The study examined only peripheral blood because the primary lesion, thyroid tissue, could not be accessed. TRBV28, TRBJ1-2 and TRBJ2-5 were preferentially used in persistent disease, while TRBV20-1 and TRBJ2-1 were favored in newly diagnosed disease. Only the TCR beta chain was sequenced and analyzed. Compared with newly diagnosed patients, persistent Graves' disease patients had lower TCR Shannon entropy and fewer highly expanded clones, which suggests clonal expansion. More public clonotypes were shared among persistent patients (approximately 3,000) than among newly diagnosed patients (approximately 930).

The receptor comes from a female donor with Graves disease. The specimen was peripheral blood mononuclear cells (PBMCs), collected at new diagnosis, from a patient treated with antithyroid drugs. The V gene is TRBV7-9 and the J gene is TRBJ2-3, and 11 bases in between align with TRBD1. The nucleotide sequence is TGTGCCAGCAGCGCCTGGGGACAGGGGGCAGATACGCAGTATTTT. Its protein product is CASSAWGQGADTQYF.